This T cell receptor beta chain was captured by sequencing in a study of cytomegalovirus exposure and HLA in healthy donors listed by TCRdb under 2017. About the study as a whole: An earlier analysis of approximately 600 of the donors reported 250 to 350 Gb of sequence data and 100 million to 140 million unique TCR beta sequences from about 200 million T cells. All discovery cohort repertoires had been generated using a single sequencing platform. The number of typed donors differed by locus: about 620-630 for A, B, C, DRB1 and DQB1; 500 to 550 for DQA1; over 600 for DPA1; and some 470 for DPB1. Donor age, sex, ethnicity and CMV serostatus were collected together with the repertoire data. HLA typing included class I and class II loci at four-digit resolution. On average, 235,054 unique TCR beta nucleotide sequences were sequenced per donor among roughly 430 genotyped donors of the cohort, with approximately 18% of those sequences being non-productive. The study was designed to test whether signatures of past pathogen exposure could be identified by cataloging public T cell receptors. Of the 350 to 400 genotyped donors, over 70% fell in the genetic ancestry cluster associated with self-reported Caucasian donors. To predict cytomegalovirus infection status, the study brought together high-throughput TCR immunosequencing, statistical association of individual TCRs with disease status, and machine learning. In addition to the first cohort of approximately 670 subjects, a separate validation cohort of 130 or so different subjects was used. A later genetic analysis used genome-wide SNP genotypes for about 65% of the 666 donors, treating that subset as a discovery cohort. Rather than using new phenotypic data, the later analysis identified candidate immune exposures from TCR beta sequences and from how often those sequences occurred across donors. Using immunosequencing, the study profiled T cell repertoires from approximately 700 subjects and related those repertoires to cytomegalovirus serostatus. An early release covering about 600 HLA-typed donors comprised approximately 300 gigabases of sequencing data and around 80 million unique TCR sequences. A handful of DR-DQ haplotypes were handled as single units for association and clustering because linkage in the cohort was strong. In a later analysis, previously published TCR beta repertoires from 550 to 750 donors were re-analyzed and high-resolution HLA genotyping was added so that TCR occurrence patterns could be studied. An earlier analysis of 500 to 750 of the donors applied high-throughput TCR beta sequencing to assess whether each TCR beta V gene segment acted as functional or pseudogenic.

Library creation used the immunoSEQ multiplex PCR assay. For the multiplex PCR, a mixture combining 60 forward primers for TCR Vbeta segments and 13 reverse primers for TCR Jbeta segments was used. The CDR3 region of rearranged TCR beta genes was amplified from genomic DNA with a multiplex PCR assay. The amplified TCR beta libraries were sequenced on the Illumina HiSeq System as 87-base-pair reads. On the study's bioinformatics: In a later analysis, some 80 million unique TCR beta chains were counted across the approximately 640 repertoires, and about 9.9 million of these chains were shared by at least two donors. To remove PCR and sequencing errors, raw reads were error-corrected and collapsed into unique sequences using a nearest-neighbor algorithm that merged closely related sequences. To assign V, D and J gene segments, CDR3 sequences were aligned to IMGT reference sequences. For a sequence to be retained, a match of at least six nucleotides to both a V gene segment and a J gene segment was required. A rearrangement was called productive if the CDR3 had no stop codons and remained in frame with V and J, and every other rearrangement was called non-productive. CDR3 was defined according to IMGT convention as the region running from the second conserved V-encoded cysteine to the conserved J-encoded phenylalanine. The earlier analysis of 550 to 650 of the donors excluded any sequence lacking an unambiguous match to a single V gene segment. In an earlier analysis of approximately 590 of the donors, V segments were called functional above 56.7% productive rearrangements and were called segregating when the between-donor standard deviation exceeded 5%. A statistical classification framework was developed to diagnose cytomegalovirus status using the catalog of TCR beta chain sequences. In a later analysis, TCR nucleotide sequences were compared against IMGT/GENE-DB human TR gene sequences so that V and J genes could be assigned. A later analysis assigned CDR3 sequences and most-parsimonious VDJ recombination scenarios with the TCRdist pipeline. In a later analysis, every TCR beta chain was defined by the combination of its CDR3 amino acid sequence and its V-gene family, and reads without a unique V-gene family were dropped. As a way to deal with suspected cross-contamination and a sequencing artifact, a later analysis dropped approximately 570 nucleotide sequences that were highly shared and had low generation probability. For each public chain, a later analysis derived a clonal expansion index from normalized ranks of inferred template counts within each repertoire. In a later analysis, generation probabilities were computed using a VDJ recombination model fitted to out-of-frame rearrangements, and the results were checked against IGoR. In a later analysis, TCR-TCR, TCR-HLA and TCR-CMV co-occurrence was scored with hypergeometric tests, and a repertoire-size bias correction was applied to TCR pairs. A later analysis estimated false discovery rates by permuting HLA or CMV assignments 20 times. In a later analysis, co-occurring TCRs were grouped using DBSCAN, and TCRdist sequence similarity was added for clustering within HLA-allele-positive subsets. Repertoires with fewer than 30,000 or more than 120,000 public chains were left out of co-occurrence clustering, as were a handful of repertoires with anomalous nucleotide sharing. The source is immuneACCESS, and TCRdb retained only in-frame sequences with V and J called. Part of the clones is not carried over; for the studies checked, unresolved V genes explain less than half of this, and the remainder is unexplained. Clone size and V and J calls were adopted from that table, with D and trimming inferred from the DNA. The sample yields about 100,000 clones; 84% were counted once. 0.9% to 1.5% of the sample is held by the ten biggest clonotypes.

Broad study findings and their caveats: In an earlier analysis of a few hundred of the donors, most TCR beta V segments were observed in productive rearrangements about 90% or about 30% of the time, broadly matching IMGT annotations. Because HLA typing was unavailable for some donors at each locus, only the typed subset was used in association tests. Because counts were too low, 15 or so rarely observed V segments, including chromosome 9 orphons, were excluded from the earlier analysis of several hundred of the donors. According to a later analysis, TCR association rates differed among HLA loci, with DRB1 alleles showing the most associated TCRs and HLA-C alleles showing the fewest. A further reported finding was that TCR beta sequences accurately predicted the HLA-A and HLA-B alleles for most subjects in the first cohort. The only immune exposure information available for the cohort was CMV serostatus. This cohort had only TCR beta chains sequenced, and the lack of alpha or paired-chain data limited which features could be detected. Most CMV-associated TCR beta chains appeared to be HLA-restricted in a later analysis, and the HLA associations seemed to be driven largely by CMV exposure. Roughly uniform sequencing depth across donors was assumed in presence/absence analyses, although this assumption may not hold. Correlated functional status among segregating V segments might be attributable to linkage disequilibrium, but an unknown experimental factor could not be ruled out. The classifier was reported to diagnose cytomegalovirus status with high specificity and sensitivity in both the original and validation cohorts. V-gene and J-gene trimming of TCR beta chains was associated with a missense DCLRE1C variant in a later genetic analysis, and the association was replicated in an independent cohort. In vitro tests confirmed that a few of the cytomegalovirus-associated TCR beta chains recognize cytomegalovirus antigens. A total of 150 to 200 TCR beta chains were listed by the study as associated with cytomegalovirus. Most TCR sequences were seen in very few donors, while some public TCRs were found in many individuals. In a later analysis, around 17,000 TCR beta sequences were associated with specific HLA alleles at a false discovery rate of 0.05. A later analysis reported that several top co-occurrence clusters appeared linked to parvovirus B19, influenza, CMV and Epstein-Barr virus. In a later analysis, HLA-associated TCR beta chains were found to be more clonally expanded and to have lower generation probabilities than equally common non-associated chains. Compared with the roughly 670-donor mean, donors in an Asian-associated ancestry cluster had fewer N-insertions in productive TCRs, according to a later genetic analysis. Strong co-occurrence of HLA alleles, especially DR and DQ, made assigning TCR associations to individual alleles difficult. Some IMGT-functional V segments, including TRBV6-2 and TRBV6-3, could not be told apart with the 87-base-pair reads, so those segments were excluded. A cluster of highly shared sequence variants was judged likely to represent a technical artifact of the sequencing pipeline. The authors suggested that the approach could potentially be extended to other disease states and immunological phenotypes.

Comment on this clone: Its binding antigen is unknown. Qualities for individual bases were not recorded, and no much larger clone is one base off.

In total, fewer than 750 healthy bone marrow donors made up the cohort. All cohort members were sampled while nominally healthy, although unrecorded immune exposures were likely present. The donor was CMV seronegative and was included in the group of 352 seronegative cohort members. Every donor gave a peripheral blood sample, and the peripheral blood mononuclear cells from that sample were used for TCR beta sequencing. Genomic DNA was extracted from the blood cell samples with the Qiagen DNeasy Blood Extraction Kit. From a lookup of the germline V gene, CDR1 and CDR2 are MDHEN and SYDVKM. The CDR3 contains 14 residues, cysteine and phenylalanine counted. The entry retains the CDR3 DNA only, 42 bases that are in frame from base 1. The V and J ends are trimmed by 4 bases and 3 bases, leaving 10 bases between them.

This receptor was identified in a woman under 30 in good health and CMV-seronegative. The sequence joins TRBV28 to TRBJ2-1; possibly the D gene is TRBD2, per 5 matching bases. The material sequenced was PBMCs. The CDR3: CASSSIGIYNEQFF. The nucleotide sequence reads TGTGCCAGCAGTTCAATCGGGATCTACAATGAGCAGTTCTTC.